This TCR beta chain derives from a study of post-analysis software for immune sequencing data. Incorporated into the TCR beta cDNA libraries were unique molecular identifiers, which served to reduce PCR and sequencing biases. MiXCR, applied by TCRdb to the PCR reads, yields one record per CDR3 protein. The table lists around 700,000 distinct CDR3 sequences, over 45% of them singletons. The specimen sequenced was blood. The source of this sequence is a girl aged 2-10 years with multiple sclerosis.

Here the CDR3 DNA reads TGTGCCAGCAGCTTGGCCCTGGACAGACAGAATGAGCAGTTCTTC. Its translation: CASSLALDRQNEQFF. The chain links TRBV5-4 to TRBJ2-1, with D perhaps matching TRBD1 (6 bases). This CDR3 spans 15 amino acids. V dropped 0 bases and J dropped 7 bases, with 14 bases sitting between them. Germline loops: CDR1 SGHNT, CDR2 YYREEE (reference sequence).